This T cell receptor beta chain appears in the sequencing data of a study of T cell changes during pregnancy in multiple sclerosis. This clone was observed a handful of times. Assay used: immunoSEQ multiplex PCR; TCRdb lists only in-frame clones, some missing. The table has 20,000 to 25,000 clones, around 89% seen once. This TCR was sampled from a female donor with multiple sclerosis, enrolled in a pregnancy study. Sequenced material: CD8+ T cells from peripheral blood mononuclear cells, taken in the first trimester of pregnancy.

The CDR3: CASSPFFGTEAFF. CDR3 nucleotides: TGCGCCAGCAGTCCCTTTTTCGGGACTGAAGCTTTCTTT. This rearrangement joins TRBV4-1 to TRBJ1-1; unclear D gene. This CDR3 has 13 amino acids. V lost 6 bases and J 5 bases, leaving 13 bases between the germline ends. Per the germline V gene, CDR1 is MGHRA and CDR2 is YSYEKL.